Here is one TCR beta chain with its context. The antigen remains undetermined. This record belongs to a study of T cell responses to AZD1222 COVID-19 vaccine. General study points: Once two AZD1222 doses were given, Spike-specific TCR breadth and depth went up. The sample set comprised mostly white British donors with more females, and clonal diversity was possibly underestimated. There were vaccine-associated CD4 TCRs across spike, dominant at 160-218 and 743-854. Within unmutated variant regions lay the reported targets of nearly half of spike-specific TCRs.

The table came from immunoSEQ multiplex PCR; TCRdb's copy has only in-frame clones and leaves some out. The sample holds about 130,000 clones, about 93% seen once. Per germline, CDR1 MNHEY and CDR2 SVGAGI. The CDR3 totals 14 residues. The J segment lost 0 bases and the V segment lost 10 bases, leaving 2 bases of the junction unmatched. J is TRBJ2-5 and V is TRBV6-5, with 13 bases aligning to TRBD2. The receptor's source is an adult in good health. This material consisted of peripheral blood, taken on day 0 of AZD1222 vaccination. The CDR3 loop reads CATGLAGDQETQYF. The CDR3 coding sequence is TGTGCCACTGGACTAGCGGGGGACCAAGAGACCCAGTACTTC.